Presented here are 27 T cell receptor beta chains from one specimen sequenced in a study of early T cells in non-severe SARS-CoV-2 infection. MiXCR, run by TCRdb on the 5' RACE reads, gives a single entry per CDR3 protein. The sample shows 57,000 or so distinct CDR3 sequences, more than 10% of them seen only once. Specimen: whole blood, collected at baseline. The receptors were gathered from an adult who was a healthcare worker with PCR-confirmed SARS-CoV-2 infection or an uninfected control (not recorded which). The donor label of this sample is uncertain.

This clonotype occurred many times. This chain connects TRBV5-4 to TRBJ2-5; possible D gene TRBD1, 6 bases. With 0 bases removed from V and 2 bases from J, the gap between germline ends came to 14 bases. Germline V CDR1 and CDR2: SGHNT, YYREEE (reference sequence). The CDR3 extends over 16 amino acids. CDR3 bases: TGTGCCAGCAGCTTGGCTATCGGGACATCACAAGAGACCCAGTACTTC. Protein: CASSLAIGTSQETQYF.

This clonotype has more than one count but fewer than ten. The rearrangement uses TRBV5-1 and TRBJ2-3; D may match TRBD1 or TRBD2 (5 bases each). CDR1 is SGHRS, CDR2 YFSETQ, per germline. Trimming took off 2 bases at V and 1 base at J, with 11 bases between the two ends. The CDR3 runs 15 residues. The CDR3 loop is CASSLPGPGTDTQYF. CDR3 nucleotide sequence: TGCGCCAGCAGCTTACCGGGACCAGGCACAGATACGCAGTATTTT.

The chain links TRBV18 to TRBJ2-2; 8 nucleotides line up with TRBD1. The CDR3 runs to 16 residues. Germline loops: CDR1 KGHSH, CDR2 LQKENI. With 1 base clipped from V and 8 bases from J, the junction kept 9 bases outside the gene matches. CDR3 nucleotide sequence: TGTGCCAGCTCACCACGTGGGACAGGCTTACAAGGGGAGCTGTTTTTT. Translated, it gives CASSPRGTGLQGELFF.

The chain joins TRBV20-1 to TRBJ1-3, with D perhaps matching TRBD1 (6 bases). Germline V gene data show CDR1 as DFQATT and CDR2 as SNEGSKA (reference sequence). V shed 5 bases and J shed 6 bases, with 23 bases lying between them. The CDR3 loop spans 16 amino acids. The DNA for the CDR3 is TGCAGTGCTCTTGGAGGGGGGACGGAGGATACAAACACCATATATTTT. It encodes CSALGGGTEDTNTIYF.

This clonotype was counted between two and nine times. V gene TRBV14 combines with J gene TRBJ2-1; 10 nucleotides align to TRBD2. This CDR3 is built from 15 residues. Germline CDR1 SGHDN, CDR2 FVKESK. V trimming: 1 base; J trimming: 9 bases; junction bases outside the gene matches: 6. The CDR3 region is CASSQGLAGVREQFF. The CDR3, as DNA: TGTGCCAGCAGCCAAGGCCTAGCGGGGGTTCGTGAGCAGTTCTTC. Together with reference TRBV14 and TRBJ2-1, the CDR3 gives the full variable domain: EAGVTQFPSHSVIEKGQTVTLRCDPISGHDNLYWYRRVMGKEIKFLLHFVKESKQDESGMPNNRFLAERTGGTYSTLKVQPAELEDSGVYFCASSQGLAGVREQFFGPGTRLTVL.

The table lists this clonotype with many counts. The gene calls are TRBV6-5 and TRBJ1-6; 7 bases line up with TRBD1. The CDR3 has 16 amino acids. Germline CDR1 MNHEY, CDR2 SVGAGI. The V segment lost 2 bases and the J segment 7 bases; nucleotides outside the gene matches: 8. The CDR3: CASSYTAGQLNSPLHF. The CDR3 nucleotides are TGTGCCAGCAGTTACACTGCGGGACAGTTAAATTCACCCCTCCACTTT.

This clonotype has a count of ten or more. The gene calls are TRBV2 and TRBJ2-3; 13 bases are a match to TRBD2. Germline CDR1 reads SNHLY; CDR2 reads FYNNEI. This CDR3 has 18 amino acids. J gave up 0 bases and V 7 bases, and 10 bases lay outside the gene matches. CDR3 nucleotides: TGTGCCAGCATGAAGACTAGCGGGGGGATAACTAGCACAGATACGCAGTATTTT. Translated: CASMKTSGGITSTDTQYF.

In this sample, this clonotype turned up a few times. The chain couples TRBV5-4 to TRBJ2-1; D remains unclear. Germline CDR1 reads SGHNT; CDR2 reads YYREEE (reference sequence). CDR3 size: 15 residues. V was cut by 4 bases and J by 8 bases, with 19 bases left in between. CDR3 nucleotides: TGTGCCAGCAGCCGCCCGTCTCGCTATGGGGATGAGCAGTTCTTC. It translates to CASSRPSRYGDEQFF.

This clonotype was counted at least ten times. The gene calls are TRBV25-1 and TRBJ1-5; D unresolved. Germline values: CDR1 MGHDK, CDR2 SYGVNS. The CDR3 has 15 residues. The V end was cut by 8 bases, the J end by 6 bases, with 20 bases between. The CDR3 loop is CASGRWDNGAQPQHF. Written as DNA, the CDR3 is TGTGCCAGCGGAAGGTGGGATAATGGCGCTCAGCCCCAGCATTTT.

The rearrangement links TRBV20-1 to TRBJ2-3; D gene uncertain. V shed 1 base and J shed 0 bases, with 5 bases lying between them. The CDR3 is 13 residues long. The germline V gene encodes CDR1 DFQATT and CDR2 SNEGSKA (reference sequence). The CDR3 loop is CSARVTSTDTQYF. DNA of the CDR3: TGCAGTGCTAGAGTAACTAGCACAGATACGCAGTATTTT.

This chain joins TRBV6-2 or TRBV6-3 and TRBJ1-1; D is ambiguous. There are 14 residues in the CDR3. Germline CDR1 and CDR2: MNHEY and SVGEGT. V lost 5 bases and J 4 bases, leaving 14 bases between the germline ends. As DNA, the CDR3 is TGTGCCAGCAGTAACGGGCAGCCTCGCACTGAAGCTTTCTTT. Translated, it gives CASSNGQPRTEAFF.

The table lists this clonotype with a few counts. The gene calls are TRBV2 and TRBJ2-2; 8 nucleotides match TRBD2. J lost 6 bases, V lost 4 bases, and 4 bases had no gene match. Per the germline V gene, CDR1 is SNHLY and CDR2 is FYNNEI. The CDR3 extends over 14 amino acids. In DNA form, the CDR3 reads TGTGCCAGCAGTGTGGGACTAGTTGCCGGGGAGCTGTTTTTT. This sequence encodes CASSVGLVAGELFF.

This clonotype was seen a few times. The chain combines TRBV9 with TRBJ1-2; no clear D. CDR1 and CDR2 (germline): SGDLS, YYNGEE. V was cut by 0 bases and J by 2 bases, with 8 bases left in between. This CDR3 spans 14 amino acids. This chain's CDR3 is CASSVDAGNYGYTF. The CDR3 nucleotides are TGTGCCAGCAGCGTAGATGCAGGCAACTATGGCTACACCTTC.

This chain uses TRBV30 with TRBJ2-2, with D perhaps matching TRBD2 (5 bases). The CDR3 contains 14 residues. Trimming shortened V by 0 bases and J by 6 bases, and 11 bases separated the two germline ends. Germline CDR1 and CDR2: GTSNPN and SVGIG (reference sequence). CDR3 protein: CAWSVLSDAGELFF. As DNA, the CDR3 is TGTGCCTGGAGTGTACTTAGCGACGCCGGGGAGCTGTTTTTT.

The chain is built from TRBV5-1 and TRBJ2-2, with D uncertain. Germline V gene lookup returns CDR1 SGHRS and CDR2 YFSETQ. The length of the CDR3 is 14 residues. V was cut by 0 bases and J by 1 base, with 4 bases left in between. The CDR3 bases are TGCGCCAGCAGCTTGGCACTGAACACCGGGGAGCTGTTTTTT. It specifies CASSLALNTGELFF.

This chain joins TRBV3-1 and TRBJ2-5; TRBD2 matches at 7 bases. V dropped 4 bases and J dropped 3; count of bases not matched to a gene: 8. The CDR3 extends over 15 amino acids. Per the germline V gene, CDR1 is LGHDT and CDR2 is YNNKEL (reference sequence). The CDR3 DNA reads as TGTGCCAGCAGCCGCGGACTAGAGAGAAAAGAGACCCAGTACTTC. Translated, it gives CASSRGLERKETQYF.

This clonotype was counted many times. The chain couples TRBV12-3 or TRBV12-4 to TRBJ1-2, with 10 bases fitting TRBD1. This CDR3 region has 11 residues. The V and J ends lost 5 bases and 13 bases, in that order; junction bases with no gene match: 4. CDR3 sequence: CASSTWTGGTF. In nucleotides, the CDR3 is TGTGCCAGCAGTACTTGGACAGGGGGCACCTTC.

This clonotype was counted ten times or more. V and J are TRBV14 and TRBJ1-1; D not resolved. The CDR3 extends over 13 amino acids. The V gene lost 3 bases and the J gene lost 4 bases, with 9 bases spanning the gap. Germline V gene data show CDR1 as SGHDN and CDR2 as FVKESK. The CDR3 here is CASSQGRFTEAFF. The CDR3, as DNA: TGTGCCAGCAGCCAGGGGAGATTCACTGAAGCTTTCTTT.

This clonotype has ten or more counts. CDR3 in DNA: TGTGCCAGCAGCTTAGGGGGTTTGGCAATTCAAGAGACCCAGTACTTC. Translated: CASSLGGLAIQETQYF. This chain uses TRBV7-8 with TRBJ2-5; no clear D. CDR3 length: 16 residues. Germline CDR1 and CDR2: SGHVS and FQNEAQ. Trimming shortened V by 1 base and J by 2 bases, and 14 bases separated the two germline ends.

V usage is TRBV5-6 and J usage is TRBJ1-2; D gene uncertain. This CDR3 has 13 residues. V gave up 3 bases and J gave up 0 bases, with 6 bases separating them. Germline V CDR1 and CDR2: SGHDT, YYEEEE. This CDR3 reads CASSSGANYGYTF. The CDR3 DNA is TGTGCCAGCAGCTCCGGAGCTAACTATGGCTACACCTTC.

At least ten counts were recorded for this clonotype. J is TRBJ2-3 and V is TRBV3-1; TRBD2 is a possible D gene (5 bases). From germline, CDR1 is LGHDT and CDR2 YNNKEL (reference sequence). V was cut by 4 bases and J by 8 bases, with 10 bases left in between. The CDR3 is made up of 12 amino acids. This CDR3 is CASSLEGGTQYF. In nucleotides, the CDR3 is TGTGCCAGCAGCCTCGAGGGCGGTACGCAGTATTTT.

This rearrangement joins TRBV6-1 to TRBJ2-7; 7 bases agree with TRBD1. Trimming cost V 3 bases and J 7 bases; bases outside gene matches: 9. Germline V lookup: CDR1 MNHNS, CDR2 SASEGT. The CDR3 loop spans 14 amino acids. CDR3 DNA sequence: TGTGCCAGCAGTGATTTCACAGGGGTCAGAGAGCAGTACGTC. Encoded protein: CASSDFTGVREQYV.

Many counts were recorded for this clonotype. The genes are TRBV29-1 and TRBJ1-2; TRBD1 aligns across 9 bases. V trimming: 4 bases; J trimming: 5 bases; junction bases outside the gene matches: 5. Germline loops: CDR1 SQVTM, CDR2 ANQGSEA. This CDR3 is 13 amino acids long. The CDR3 here is CSVGRDREYGYTF. CDR3 bases: TGCAGCGTTGGGAGGGACAGGGAGTATGGCTACACCTTC.

In its sample, this clonotype was seen many times. This chain uses TRBV7-6 with TRBJ2-2, with TRBD2 identical over 12 bases. V was pared by 4 bases and J by 7 bases, with 7 bases of the junction left unmatched. Germline V gives CDR1 SGHVS, CDR2 FNYEAQ. CDR3 length: 16 amino acids. CDR3 amino acids: CASSSILAGGDGELFF. CDR3 sequence (DNA): TGTGCCAGCAGCTCGATACTAGCGGGGGGTGACGGGGAGCTGTTTTTT.

The table lists this clonotype with many counts. V usage is TRBV12-3 or TRBV12-4 and J usage is TRBJ2-1; 7 bases map to TRBD2. The CDR3 has 12 amino acids. V lost 6 bases to trimming and J lost 13 bases; unmatched junction nucleotides: 9. The CDR3 region has the DNA TGTGCCAGCAGATACGGCGGGGGAGGTCAGTTCTTC. It translates to CASRYGGGGQFF.

This clonotype was seen more than once but under ten times. The chain couples TRBV6-5 to TRBJ2-3, with 9 bases that match TRBD1. The germline V gene has CDR1 MNHEY and CDR2 SVGAGI. After removal of 6 bases from V and 10 bases from J, the junction contained 5 bases not matched to a gene. The CDR3 is made up of 12 amino acids. As DNA, the CDR3 is TGTGCCAGCAGAAAAGGACAGGGGTCGCAGTATTTT. Protein: CASRKGQGSQYF.

The V gene is TRBV7-2, the J gene TRBJ2-5; D might be TRBD2 (5 bases). Germline V CDR1 and CDR2: SGHTA, FQGNSA. The V gene lost 5 bases and the J gene lost 2 bases, with 9 bases spanning the gap. The CDR3 is 13 amino acids. CDR3 amino acids: CASSRTYQETQYF. CDR3 nucleotide sequence: TGTGCCAGCAGCCGGACTTATCAAGAGACCCAGTACTTC.